The clone carrying this TCR beta chain was seen a few times. V shed 0 bases and J shed 0 bases, with 9 bases lying between them. The CDR3 length is 15 residues. Germline V CDR1 and CDR2: SGHRS, YFSETQ. These data belong to a study of CD8 T cell repertoires and HIV-1 epitope variants. Study-level background: Twenty-five autologous and known Gag and Nef epitope variant peptides each stimulated T cells separately. Controls were a CMV, EBV and flu peptide pool, Ebola AY9 negative control, and no-peptide well.

Profiling relied on immunoSEQ multiplex PCR, and the TCRdb table lists in-frame clones only, not all of them. The table shows tens of thousands of clones, with roughly 77% occurring only once. This TCR came from a male donor with HIV. V is TRBV5-1 and J is TRBJ1-1; D remains ambiguous. The sample consisted of uncultured baseline CD8+ T cells from peripheral blood mononuclear cells (PBMCs). In DNA, the CDR3 is TGCGCCAGCAGCTTGGGTTACAGCTTGAACACTGAAGCTTTCTTT. Translating gives CASSLGYSLNTEAFF.